This TCR beta chain comes out of a study of cytomegalovirus exposure and HLA in healthy donors. Repertoires were generated with immunoSEQ multiplex PCR, while TCRdb's copy carries only in-frame clones and drops some. The data contain approximately 180,000 clones, 86% of them singletons. The source is a man aged 18-30 years in good health and CMV-seropositive. The sequenced sample was PBMCs.

The CDR3: CASSLGSTGINYGYTF. DNA of the CDR3: TGTGCCAGCAGCTTGGGTTCGACAGGGATTAACTATGGCTACACCTTC. The rearrangement links TRBV5-6 to TRBJ1-2; 7 bases align to TRBD1. CDR3 length equals 16 residues. The junction had 6 bases not matched to a gene; V was cut back by 0 bases and J by 1 base. Germline V lookup: CDR1 SGHDT, CDR2 YYEEEE.